This T cell receptor (beta chain) derives from a study of cytomegalovirus exposure and HLA in healthy donors (dated by TCRdb to about 2017). Some background on the complete study: A later analysis indicated that the 120 or so validation repertoires were generated on the platform also employed for the 600 to 750 repertoires of the first cohort. The study was designed to test whether signatures of past pathogen exposure could be identified by cataloging public T cell receptors. Along with the 666-subject first cohort, a separate validation cohort of around 120 different subjects was used. The study combined high-throughput TCR immunosequencing, statistical association of individual TCRs with disease status, and machine learning to predict cytomegalovirus infection status. General findings and caveats noted by the study authors: The classifier was reported to diagnose cytomegalovirus status with high specificity and sensitivity in both the original and validation cohorts. Three of the identified cytomegalovirus-associated TCR beta chains were confirmed in vitro to be specific for cytomegalovirus antigens. Across donors, most TCR sequences were observed very rarely, whereas some public TCRs were present in many individuals. The authors suggested that the approach could potentially be generalized to other disease states and immunological phenotypes. A later analysis lacked HLA typing for the validation cohort, so it scored co-occurrence in that cohort across all 110 or so repertoires. A total of 150 to 200 TCR beta chains were listed by the study as associated with cytomegalovirus. In a later analysis, TCRs clustered in the first cohort were found to also tend to co-occur in the 120 validation repertoires, with 94% of cluster scores above 0.

The donors were included in the validation cohort of some 120 subjects, a group kept apart from the roughly 700-subject first cohort. Libraries were made using the immunoSEQ multiplex PCR assay. The original pipeline was this. A statistical classification framework was developed to diagnose cytomegalovirus status using the catalog of TCR beta chain sequences. The clones in this table, taken by TCRdb from immuneACCESS, are in-frame only. Not every clone is retained; where verified, under half of the shortfall comes from an unresolved V gene, and the cause of the rest is unknown. V and J calls and clone size are copied from that table; D and trimming were computed from the DNA. The sample table lists about 160,000 clones, under 90% of them with a count of one. The ten largest clones capture 4.2% of the sample. From cysteine to phenylalanine, the CDR3 is 13 amino acids long. The DNA shown is the 39-base CDR3, in frame from base 1. In the germline V gene, CDR1 corresponds to SGHNT and CDR2 to YENEEA. V and J are trimmed by 5 bases and 7 bases, and the gene matches miss 2 bases of the junction.

Worth noting for this clone: Its specific antigen is unknown. Base qualities are not at hand, and no much larger clone is one base apart.

The material sequenced was PBMCs. Rearrangement joined TRBV11-3 to TRBJ2-2; TRBD1 fits 9 bases in the junction. The receptor comes from a man aged 18 to 30 in good health and CMV-seropositive. Here is the DNA: TGTGCCAGCAGCGGACAGGGGTACGGGGAGCTGTTTTTT. The translation is CASSGQGYGELFF.